Reported below is one T cell receptor (beta chain). In the original analysis: Amplified reference gene primers provided the basis for estimating nucleated cell counts. Profiling relied on immunoSEQ multiplex PCR, and the TCRdb table lists in-frame clones only, not all of them. V and J calls and clone size come straight from that table; D and trimming were deduced from the DNA. Of 150,000 or so clones in the sample, about 84% are singletons; the top ten hold about 5.3%. The sample comes from a study of blood T cell repertoires in COVID-19. On the study more broadly: The samples span acute and convalescent COVID-19 from the United States, Italy and Spain. Sources were T cells, B-cell-depleted T cells, or PBMCs; the material itself was cDNA or gDNA.

Participants' own reports of clinical history determined their cohort assignment. The TCR comes from a woman aged 35 to 49 with acute COVID-19. The specimen sequenced was PBMCs or T cells enriched from blood (not recorded which).

The CDR3 spells CASLPNYQGETRPDTQYF. The CDR3 region has the DNA TGTGCCAGTTTGCCTAATTACCAGGGGGAGACCCGCCCCGATACGCAGTATTTT. The rearrangement joins TRBV19 to TRBJ2-3; 7 bases fit TRBD1. From germline, CDR1 is LNHDA and CDR2 SQIVND (reference sequence). The CDR3 extends over 18 amino acids. With V trimmed by 8 bases and J by 6 bases, 23 bases remained unmatched.